Listed here is a single T cell receptor (beta chain). TCRdb analysed the 5' RACE reads with MiXCR anew, one entry per CDR3 protein. Of some 350,000 distinct CDR3 sequences listed, approximately 14% are singletons. This specimen belongs to a study of CD8 T cells in ankylosing spondylitis. This CDR3 is built from 14 residues. V was clipped by 4 bases and J by 5 bases; unmatched bases: 6. The chain combines TRBV12-3 or TRBV12-4 with TRBJ2-5; 8 bases align to TRBD1. The material sequenced was blood, either unsorted or a sorted T cell fraction (not recorded which). The TCR was taken from a male donor with ankylosing spondylitis or in good health (not recorded which). The CDR3 region is CASSSPRDRETQYF. The CDR3 DNA is TGTGCCAGCAGTTCCCCCCGGGACAGGGAGACCCAGTACTTC.